The 17 T cell receptor beta chains presented below share a single source sample, sequenced in a study of OX40 agonist ivuxolimab in advanced cancers. Assay: immunoSEQ multiplex PCR; the TCRdb copy retains only in-frame clones and omits some. The sample has fewer than 130,000 clones, 89% seen once. This material consisted of CD4+ or CD8+ T cells sorted from blood, taken in a trial of the OX40 agonist ivuxolimab. All receptors come from an adult with an advanced solid tumor such as melanoma, head and neck, liver or kidney cancer.

CDR3 bases: TGTGCCAGCAGCTCCGGACTAGCGGGACAGAGCACAGATACGCAGTATTTT. It translates to CASSSGLAGQSTDTQYF. This rearrangement joins TRBV9 to TRBJ2-3, with TRBD2 matching over 12 bases. The germline V gene has CDR1 SGDLS and CDR2 YYNGEE. Trimming removed 4 bases from V and 0 bases from J; junction bases left unmatched: 6. There are 17 residues in the CDR3.

The V and J genes are TRBV28 and TRBJ2-1; the D is unclear. V lost 3 bases and J 2 bases, leaving 8 bases between the germline ends. The CDR3 contains 14 residues. CDR1 MDHEN and CDR2 SYDVKM come from the germline V gene. CDR3 loop: CASSLGKTYNEQFF. The CDR3 bases are TGTGCCAGCAGTTTGGGGAAAACCTACAATGAGCAGTTCTTC.

This clone was counted once. The chain combines TRBV6-5 with TRBJ2-5; the D is unclear. CDR1 is MNHEY and CDR2 is SVGAGI in the germline V gene. This CDR3 has 11 residues. Trimming stripped 5 bases from V and 4 bases from J, with 5 bases between. CDR3 amino acids: CASSPGETQYF. The DNA of the CDR3 is TGTGCCAGCAGTCCCGGAGAGACCCAGTACTTC.

CDR3 region: CASSWRGGDEQFF. The CDR3, as DNA: TGTGCCAGCAGTTGGAGGGGGGGGGATGAGCAGTTCTTC. This chain joins TRBV27 and TRBJ2-1; tentatively, D is TRBD2 (7 bases). The CDR3 length is 13 residues. Germline V CDR1 and CDR2: MNHEY, SMNVEV (reference sequence). The V and J ends lost 4 bases and 8 bases respectively, with 12 bases between them.

This clone was seen just once. This chain uses TRBV7-2 with TRBJ1-6; D ambiguous. CDR1 is SGHTA and CDR2 is FQGNSA in the germline V gene. CDR3 length: 14 residues. Deletions cut 1 base from V and 7 bases from J, with 8 bases between. DNA of the CDR3: TGTGCCAGCAGCTTAGGGGGAACCAATTCACCCCTCCACTTT. It translates to CASSLGGTNSPLHF.

Written as DNA, the CDR3 is TGTGCCAGCAGCATAAACACAGAAAAACTGTTTTTT. Protein: CASSINTEKLFF. The chain couples TRBV7-2 to TRBJ1-4, with unresolved D. Trimming shortened V by 5 bases and J by 8 bases, and 9 bases separated the two germline ends. Germline CDR1 reads SGHTA; CDR2 reads FQGNSA. The CDR3 length is 12 residues.

This clone was picked up one time. V usage is TRBV11-2 and J usage is TRBJ2-3; 10 positions agree with TRBD2. V gave up 0 bases and J gave up 5 bases; unmatched junction bases: 14. The CDR3 consists of 19 residues. Germline loops: CDR1 SGHAT, CDR2 FQNNGV. The CDR3 region has the DNA TGTGCCAGCAGCTTAGATAGGGCGGCTAGCGGGGGCCGGGGAGATACGCAGTATTTT. Residues: CASSLDRAASGGRGDTQYF.

This chain uses TRBV11-1 with TRBJ2-5; possibly TRBD2 for D (6 bases). The CDR3 has 13 residues. V lost 5 bases, J lost 2 bases, and 9 bases lay in between. Germline V gene data show CDR1 as SGHAT and CDR2 as FQDESV (reference sequence). CDR3 loop: CASSPGLQETQYF. CDR3 nucleotides: TGTGCCAGCAGCCCCGGACTACAAGAGACCCAGTACTTC.

This clone was seen just once. This chain links TRBV6-6 with TRBJ1-5; no clear D gene. Germline CDR1 reads MNHNY; CDR2 reads SVGAGI (reference sequence). V dropped 6 bases and J dropped 3 bases, with 12 bases sitting between them. The CDR3 extends over 14 amino acids. The CDR3 DNA is TGTGCCAGCAGATCCCGTGGGCTCAATCAGCCCCAGCATTTT. As protein: CASRSRGLNQPQHF.

The rearrangement joins TRBV5-6 to TRBJ2-3; D unresolved. CDR3 length: 16 amino acids. Germline V CDR1 and CDR2: SGHDT, YYEEEE. Trimming cost V 0 bases and J 0 bases, with 11 bases left between them. CDR3 nucleotides: TGTGCCAGCAGCTTGGGGCGTAAGGGAAGCACAGATACGCAGTATTTT. It is translated as CASSLGRKGSTDTQYF.

The chain joins TRBV28 to TRBJ2-5; maybe TRBD2 (6 bases). Trimming removed 10 bases from V and 5 bases from J, with 14 bases in between. Germline V CDR1 and CDR2: MDHEN, SYDVKM. The CDR3 is made up of 12 amino acids. CDR3 amino acids: CATAGFVETQYF. CDR3 nucleotide sequence: TGTGCCACCGCGGGGTTTGTGGAGACCCAGTACTTC.

The V call is TRBV5-1, the J call TRBJ1-4, with a tentative D call TRBD1 (5 bases). V was shortened by 4 bases and J by 5 bases, with 15 bases between the two germline ends. CDR3 length equals 15 residues. CDR1 SGHRS and CDR2 YFSETQ come from the germline V gene. CDR3 sequence (DNA): TGCGCCAGCAGCGAGGCGGGACTGTTGAATGAAAAACTGTTTTTT. Protein sequence: CASSEAGLLNEKLFF.

The V and J genes are TRBV18 and TRBJ2-6, with 7 nucleotides matching TRBD1. The CDR3 length is 21 residues. Unmatched junction bases numbered 17, after V lost 1 base and J lost 2 bases. From germline, CDR1 is KGHSH and CDR2 LQKENI. CDR3 nucleotides: TGTGCCAGCTCACCACTAACCGGGAACAGGGGCGTCGAAACTGGGGCCAACGTCCTGACTTTC. It translates to CASSPLTGNRGVETGANVLTF.

The V and J genes are TRBV6-1 and TRBJ2-3; maybe TRBD2 (5 bases). The germline gives CDR1 MNHNS, CDR2 SASEGT. CDR3 length equals 15 residues. V lost 2 bases and J 2 bases, leaving 11 bases between the germline ends. This CDR3 is CASSERGQATDTQYF. The CDR3 nucleotides read TGTGCCAGCAGTGAACGGGGTCAAGCCACAGATACGCAGTATTTT.

This chain links TRBV18 with TRBJ2-1; no definite D call. Trimming shortened V by 3 bases and J by 8 bases, and 8 bases separated the two germline ends. CDR1 is KGHSH and CDR2 is LQKENI in the germline V gene. This CDR3 has 12 amino acids. In DNA, the CDR3 is TGTGCCAGCTCACCTCGTAGGGATGAGCAGTTCTTC. It specifies CASSPRRDEQFF.

This clone occurred once. This chain uses TRBV5-4 with TRBJ2-1; 7 bases agree with TRBD2. The length of the CDR3 is 15 residues. Per the germline V gene, CDR1 is SGHNT and CDR2 is YYREEE (reference sequence). Germline trimming cut 4 bases from V and 3 bases from J; bases unmatched to any gene: 7. The CDR3 coding sequence is TGTGCCAGCAGCCTCGGACTAGATCTCTACAATGAGCAGTTCTTC. This gives the protein CASSLGLDLYNEQFF.

This clone has a single count. This chain connects TRBV14 to TRBJ2-7; unclear D gene. Trimming took 2 bases from V and 5 from J, leaving 13 bases between them. The CDR3 is 14 residues long. CDR1 SGHDN and CDR2 FVKESK come from the germline V gene. CDR3 sequence (DNA): TGTGCCAGCAGCCAATCAGCGATAGTCCACGAGCAGTACTTC. Translation: CASSQSAIVHEQYF.